These T cell receptor beta chains were read from a single sample in a study of shared clonotypes between healthy human individuals. Sequenced by immunoSEQ multiplex PCR; TCRdb stores in-frame clones only, minus some. The table has over a million clones, 75% to 80% seen once. Specimen: memory CD4+ T cells from PBMCs. The receptors were sampled from a man between 18 and 29 years old in good health. Some clones in this sample may be carry-over from other donors' samples. The CDR3 runs from the conserved cysteine through the conserved F or W. A D gene is named only where the DNA matches it firmly. Size values are once, few and many counts, or a class for expanded clones, and some rows have none.

>TRBD2|TRBJ2-7|TRBV6-5|NA
TGTGCCAGCAGCCCCGTGGTAGCGGGGACCTACGAGCAGTACTTC
CASSPVVAGTYEQYF
>NA|TRBJ1-1|TRBV19|NA
TGTGCCAGTAGCAGGGACTTTGGGACTGAAGCTTTCTTT
CASSRDFGTEAFF
>NA|TRBJ2-5|TRBV20-1|once
TGCAGTGCTTTAGGGGAGACCCAGTACTTC
CSALGETQYF
>NA|TRBJ2-5|TRBV2|NA
TGTGCCAGCAGTGAAGCGCGTGGGAGATGGGAGACCCAGTACTTC
CASSEARGRWETQYF
>NA|TRBJ1-2|TRBV5-1|many
TGCGCCAGCAGCTTGGGTCTAGGGAACTATGGCTACACCTTC
CASSLGLGNYGYTF
>TRBD2|TRBJ2-7|TRBV4-3|few
TGCGCCAGCAGCCAAATCACGGCGGGAGGGCGCTCCTACGAGCAGTACTTC
CASSQITAGGRSYEQYF
>NA|TRBJ2-6|TRBV15|few
TGTGCCACCAGCGCCCAGGGGGCCAACGTCCTGACTTTC
CATSAQGANVLTF
>NA|TRBJ2-3|TRBV2|NA
TGTGCCAGCAGTATACACGCAGTACTATGGGCTAGCACAGATACGCAGTATTTT
CASSIHAVLWASTDTQYF
>TRBD1|TRBJ1-6|TRBV11-3|NA
TGTGCCAGCAGCTTAGTTCCCAGGGGGAACAATTCACCCCTCCACTTT
CASSLVPRGNNSPLHF
>NA|TRBJ2-3|TRBV7-8|NA
TGTGCCAGCAGCTTAGTTAGCGGTAGCACAGATACGCAGTATTTT
CASSLVSGSTDTQYF
>NA|TRBJ1-2|TRBV6-1|NA
TGTGCCAGCAGCCCATTGGGGGGGGGAAACTATGGCTACACCTTC
CASSPLGGGNYGYTF
>NA|TRBJ2-3|TRBV5-1|NA
TGCGCCAGCAGCTTGGGGTACGGGACGGACACAGATACGCAGTATTTT
CASSLGYGTDTDTQYF
>TRBD2|TRBJ2-7|TRBV7-9|NA
TGTGCCAGCAGCTCCACCGGGACTATCAAGGACGAGCAGTACTTC
CASSSTGTIKDEQYF
>TRBD1|TRBJ2-3|TRBV6-5|NA
TGTGCCAGCAGACAATTGACAGGGATCACAGATACGCAGTATTTT
CASRQLTGITDTQYF
>NA|TRBJ1-1|TRBV7-3|NA
TGTGCCAGCAGCTTCGGGCCAAACACTGAAGCTTTCTTT
CASSFGPNTEAFF
>NA|TRBJ1-3|TRBV4-3|NA
TGCGCCAGCAGCCAAGAGGGGGGGCCTGGAAACACCATATATTTT
CASSQEGGPGNTIYF
>NA|TRBJ2-7|TRBV6-5|NA
TGTGCCAGCAGTCGCCTGAGCTCCTACGAGCAGTACTTC
CASSRLSSYEQYF